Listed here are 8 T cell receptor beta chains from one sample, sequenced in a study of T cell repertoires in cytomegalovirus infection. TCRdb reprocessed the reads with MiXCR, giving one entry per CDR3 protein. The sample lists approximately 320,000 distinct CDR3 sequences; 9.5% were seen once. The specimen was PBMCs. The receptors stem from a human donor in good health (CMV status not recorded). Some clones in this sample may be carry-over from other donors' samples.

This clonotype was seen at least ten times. The CDR3 region has the DNA TGTGCCAGCAGCTTAACTGGGCGGGACCTTAGGGGAGGCTCCTACAATGAGCAGTTCTTC. Translating it yields CASSLTGRDLRGGSYNEQFF. The chain links TRBV7-3 to TRBJ2-1, with TRBD2 as a possible D gene (6 bases). The CDR3 spans 20 residues. V lost 0 bases and J lost 0, with 21 bases in between. CDR1 is SGHTA and CDR2 is FQGTGA in the germline V gene.

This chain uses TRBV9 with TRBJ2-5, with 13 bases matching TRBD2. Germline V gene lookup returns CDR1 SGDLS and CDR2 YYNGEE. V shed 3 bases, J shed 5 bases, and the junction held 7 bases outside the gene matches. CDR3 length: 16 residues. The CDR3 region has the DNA TGTGCCAGCAGCGCGCTACTAGCGGGGGGGTCGGAGACCCAGTACTTC. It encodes CASSALLAGGSETQYF.

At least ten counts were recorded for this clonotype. CDR3 sequence: CASSGASTDTQYF. Written as DNA, the CDR3 is TGTGCCAGTAGCGGGGCAAGCACAGATACGCAGTATTTT. V and J are TRBV10-3 and TRBJ2-3; 8 bases are a match to TRBD2. Germline V CDR1 and CDR2: ENHRY, SYGVKD. The CDR3 is 13 amino acids. Trimming took 10 bases from V and 0 from J; bases not matched to a gene: 3.

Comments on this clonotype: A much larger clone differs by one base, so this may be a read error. CDR3 in amino acids: CASSEAGTGGRGYDYTF. In nucleotides, the CDR3 is TGTGCCAGCAGCGAGGCCGGGACAGGGGGCCGGGGCTATGACTACACCTTC. The chain joins TRBV7-9 to TRBJ1-2; 12 positions agree with TRBD1. Germline V CDR1 and CDR2: SEHNR, FQNEAQ (reference sequence). The length of the CDR3 is 17 residues.

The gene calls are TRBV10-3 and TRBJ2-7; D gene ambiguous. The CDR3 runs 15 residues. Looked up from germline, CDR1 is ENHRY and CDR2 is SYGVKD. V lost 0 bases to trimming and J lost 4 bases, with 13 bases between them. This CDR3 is CAISESLSWSYEQYF. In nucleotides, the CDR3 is TGTGCCATCAGTGAGTCACTTAGTTGGTCGTACGAGCAGTACTTC.

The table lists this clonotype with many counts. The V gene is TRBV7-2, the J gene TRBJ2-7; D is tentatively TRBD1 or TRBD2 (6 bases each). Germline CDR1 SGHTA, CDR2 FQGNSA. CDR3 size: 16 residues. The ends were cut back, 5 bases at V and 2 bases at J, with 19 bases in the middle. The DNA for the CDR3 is TGTGCCAGCAGCGCAAACCGTGGGGGGCAGACCTACGAGCAGTACTTC. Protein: CASSANRGGQTYEQYF.

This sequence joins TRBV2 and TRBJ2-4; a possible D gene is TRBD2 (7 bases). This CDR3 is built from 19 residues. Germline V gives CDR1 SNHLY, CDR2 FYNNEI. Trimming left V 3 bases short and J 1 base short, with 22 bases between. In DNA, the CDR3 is TGTGCCAGCAGTGAGTCCGGGGGGCGGTTCATGGCGGCCAAAAACATTCAGTACTTC. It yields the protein CASSESGGRFMAAKNIQYF.

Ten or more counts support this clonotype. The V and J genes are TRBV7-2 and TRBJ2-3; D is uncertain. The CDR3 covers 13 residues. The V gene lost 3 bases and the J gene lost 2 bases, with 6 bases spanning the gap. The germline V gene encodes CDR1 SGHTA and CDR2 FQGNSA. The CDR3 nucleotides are TGTGCCAGCAGCTTTGTCTCCACAGATACGCAGTATTTT. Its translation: CASSFVSTDTQYF.